This T cell receptor beta chain emerged from a study of monozygotic twins with inflammatory bowel disease. A 6-nucleotide sample barcode was carried by the UMIs, which template switching added. After re-calling the 5' RACE reads, TCRdb lists one entry per CDR3 protein, DNA absent. Here the sample table reports 110,000 to 150,000 distinct CDR3 sequences. Germline V gives CDR1 SGHAT, CDR2 FQNNGV. This CDR3 comprises 18 residues. The receptor was derived from a human donor with ulcerative colitis or Crohn's disease, or a healthy co-twin of an affected twin (not recorded which). J is TRBJ1-1 and V is TRBV11-2; TCRdb lists TRBD1, though no DNA is available to test this call. Sequenced: blood. CDR3 region: CASSLVGAGQFLNTEAFF.